This T cell receptor (beta chain) was observed in a study of identical twins. Study conclusions and caveats: Cross-sectional statistics, not tracking of the same donors, supported the conclusions.

Healthy Caucasian donors formed the entire cohort. Template switching created a universal primer site, and the cDNA included unique molecular identifiers. TCRdb passed the 5' RACE reads through MiXCR, listing each CDR3 protein once. There are 1.5 million to 2 million distinct CDR3 sequences in the sample; roughly 35% occur only once, and less than 0.35% lies in the top ten. This clonotype was observed a handful of times. Its antigen is still unknown. The sequencing sample was made of cord blood. This receptor was taken from a newborn girl in good health.

The CDR3 loop is CASSLGQLQYF. The CDR3 coding sequence is TGTGCCAGCAGTTTAGGCCAGCTGCAGTACTTC. This rearrangement joins TRBV28 to TRBJ2-7, with no clear D. Germline-derived CDR1 and CDR2 are MDHEN and SYDVKM. The length of the CDR3 is 11 residues. Trimming shortened V by 2 bases and J by 9 bases, and 8 bases separated the two germline ends.